The 14 T cell receptor beta chains reported below all come from one sample, sequenced in a study of T cells in Graves' hyperthyroidism and ophthalmopathy. Researchers amplified the TCR beta CDR3 regions from RNA transcripts. TCR CDR3 regions were first amplified by RT-PCR with HTBI primers. Using its own MiXCR run on the multiplex PCR reads, TCRdb lists one record per CDR3 protein. The repertoire has 700,000 to 950,000 distinct CDR3 sequences, approximately 40% of them found once; the top ten carry roughly 30%. The sample was blood. Receptors originate from a woman between 40 and 55 years old with Graves' hyperthyroidism.

The rearrangement joins TRBV7-8 to TRBJ2-7; D possibly corresponds to TRBD1 (5 bases). Trimming stripped 5 bases from V and 7 bases from J, with 15 bases between. From germline, CDR1 is SGHVS and CDR2 FQNEAQ. The CDR3 extends over 13 amino acids. The CDR3 DNA is TGTGCCAGCAGCGCCAGACAGAGAAATGAGCAGTACTTC. As protein: CASSARQRNEQYF.

This clonotype was detected a few times. The chain uses TRBV20-1 and TRBJ2-5; 9 bases line up with TRBD2. V shed 5 bases, J shed 3 bases, and the junction held 10 bases outside the gene matches. This CDR3 comprises 15 residues. CDR1 is DFQATT and CDR2 is SNEGSKA in the germline V gene (reference sequence). CDR3 sequence: CSAEGPLAGKETQYF. The CDR3 DNA sequence: TGCAGTGCTGAGGGGCCGCTAGCGGGGAAAGAGACCCAGTACTTC.

There are a few counts of this clonotype. V is TRBV29-1 and J is TRBJ1-2; D is unresolved. The germline gives CDR1 SQVTM, CDR2 ANQGSEA. The CDR3 is 10 amino acids. V was cut by 8 bases and J by 4 bases, with 8 bases left in between. CDR3 nucleotides: TGCAGCCGGGCAACCTATGGCTACACCTTC. Residues: CSRATYGYTF.

The chain joins TRBV7-2 to TRBJ1-1; 7 bases are a match to TRBD1. Trimming cost V 0 bases and J 5 bases; bases outside gene matches: 6. CDR1 and CDR2 (germline): SGHTA, FQGNSA. The CDR3 sequence is 15 residues long. CDR3 amino acids: CASSLALGGRTEAFF. The DNA for the CDR3 is TGTGCCAGCAGCTTAGCTCTAGGGGGCCGGACTGAAGCTTTCTTT.

At least ten counts were recorded for this clonotype. The rearrangement joins TRBV7-9 to TRBJ2-2; D may be TRBD1 (5 bases). This CDR3 contains 16 residues. The germline CDR1 and CDR2 sequences are SEHNR and FQNEAQ (reference sequence). The V gene lost 2 bases and the J gene lost 2 bases, with 12 bases spanning the gap. As DNA, the CDR3 is TGTGCCAGCAGCTTAACTCGAGACAGAAACACCGGGGAGCTGTTTTTT. Translation gives CASSLTRDRNTGELFF.

This clonotype was counted only a few times. The chain employs TRBV14 and TRBJ2-7, with D perhaps TRBD2 (6 bases). Trimming stripped 4 bases from V and 2 bases from J, with 15 bases between. The CDR3 totals 15 residues. Germline-derived CDR1 and CDR2 are SGHDN and FVKESK. The CDR3 here is CASSPAGTATYEQYF. CDR3 DNA sequence: TGTGCCAGCAGCCCCGCGGGAACAGCCACCTACGAGCAGTACTTC.

The chain couples TRBV20-1 to TRBJ2-7, with D perhaps TRBD2 (5 bases). This CDR3 has 14 residues. V dropped 2 bases and J dropped 1 base, with 12 bases sitting between them. CDR1 is DFQATT, CDR2 SNEGSKA, per germline (reference sequence). The CDR3 DNA sequence: TGCAGTGCTAGAACAACGAGGGTTTCCTACGAGCAGTACTTC. It encodes CSARTTRVSYEQYF.

The rearrangement uses TRBV7-9 and TRBJ1-2; D is unclear. Trimming left V 5 bases short and J 13 bases short, with 20 bases between. The CDR3 totals 13 residues. Germline V gene lookup returns CDR1 SEHNR and CDR2 FQNEAQ (reference sequence). CDR3 nucleotide sequence: TGTGCCAGCAGCCCCACTGGAGACAAAGGTCGCACCTTC. The encoded protein is CASSPTGDKGRTF.

As for this clonotype: Relative to the germline gene, one junction end is altered; a read error may explain this. The CDR3 DNA follows: TGCGCCAGCAGCCAAGAAGCAGCCTCCGTGAACACCGAAGCTTTCTTT. Protein product: CASSQEAASVNTEAFF. The chain carries TRBV4-3 and TRBJ1-1; D remains unclear. Germline-derived CDR1 and CDR2 are LGHNA and YSLEER. This CDR3 region has 16 residues.

The V call is TRBV7-2, the J call TRBJ2-1; possibly TRBD2 for D (6 bases). The CDR3 sequence is 16 residues long. V shed 5 bases and J shed 5 bases, with 19 bases lying between them. Germline CDR1 and CDR2: SGHTA and FQGNSA. Written as DNA, the CDR3 is TGTGCCAGCAGCACCAGAGGGGACTCAATCAACAATGAGCAGTTCTTC. This sequence encodes CASSTRGDSINNEQFF.

The chain carries TRBV2 and TRBJ2-7, with D possibly called TRBD1 or TRBD2 (6 bases each). The CDR3 covers 13 residues. V was trimmed by 7 bases and J by 1 base, leaving 11 bases between them. Per the germline V gene, CDR1 is SNHLY and CDR2 is FYNNEI. The CDR3 DNA sequence: TGTGCCAGCACTGGGGGGCTTTCCTACGAGCAGTACTTC. It encodes CASTGGLSYEQYF.

This clonotype was counted ten times or more. In DNA form, the CDR3 reads TGTGCCACCAGTGGTGCAGGGGGAGAGACCCAGTACTTC. Translation gives CATSGAGGETQYF. The genes are TRBV24-1 and TRBJ2-5, with 7 bases identical to TRBD1. Germline V gene sequence: CDR1 KGHDR, CDR2 SFDVKD. The CDR3 extends over 13 amino acids. With 5 bases clipped from V and 4 bases from J, the junction kept 3 bases outside the gene matches.

The table lists this clonotype with many counts. At one boundary the junction diverges from the germline segment, which might be a read error. The chain's CDR3 is CSARGTGGLQPQHF. CDR3 bases: TGCAGTGCCAGAGGAACAGGGGGCTTACAGCCCCAGCATTTT. The chain couples TRBV20-1 to TRBJ1-5; 9 nucleotides align to TRBD1. Germline V lookup: CDR1 DFQATT, CDR2 SNEGSKA (reference sequence). This CDR3 region has 14 residues.

The gene calls are TRBV25-1 and TRBJ2-7, with no clear D. The CDR3 has 12 amino acids. V was shortened by 8 bases and J by 0 bases, with 8 bases between the two germline ends. CDR1 and CDR2 (germline): MGHDK, SYGVNS. The CDR3 reads CASGVISYEQYF. DNA of the CDR3: TGTGCCAGCGGCGTTATCTCCTACGAGCAGTACTTC.